The next 5 T cell receptor beta chains were all read from a single sample in a study of cytomegalovirus exposure and HLA in healthy donors. The repertoire was sequenced with immunoSEQ multiplex PCR; TCRdb's copy has only in-frame clones and lacks some. The sample comprises under 200,000 clones, around 92% of which are singletons, and under 13% rests with the top ten. The sequencing sample was made of PBMCs. The receptors were sampled from a woman aged 18-30 years in good health and CMV-seropositive.

The V call is TRBV6-4, the J call TRBJ2-1; the match to TRBD2 covers 10 bases. The CDR3 totals 14 residues. Germline CDR1 is MRHNA and CDR2 is SNTAGT. The ends lost 0 bases at V and 7 bases at J; junction bases unmatched: 0. The CDR3 region has the DNA TGTGCCAGCAGTGACTCTAGCGGGGGGAATGAGCAGTTCTTC. Encoded protein: CASSDSSGGNEQFF.

V gene TRBV21-1 combines with J gene TRBJ2-5; the DNA was not compared with TRBD2, the D call given in the table. TRBV21-1 counts as a pseudogene. This CDR3 has 16 residues. The CDR3 DNA reads TGTGCCAGCAGCAAAAAGGGTAGCGGGGGACAAGAGACCCAGTACTTC. Its protein product is CASSKKGSGGQETQYF.

This clone was observed a single time. The chain links TRBV9 to TRBJ2-7, with TRBD2 identical over 8 bases. V lost 0 bases to trimming and J lost 0 bases; unmatched junction nucleotides: 2. There are 15 residues in the CDR3. Germline values: CDR1 SGDLS, CDR2 YYNGEE. CDR3 sequence reads: CASSVEGTSSYEQYF. The DNA for the CDR3 is TGTGCCAGCAGCGTAGAGGGGACTAGCTCCTACGAGCAGTACTTC.

This chain uses TRBV2 with TRBJ1-4, with a tentative D call TRBD1 (6 bases). The germline V and J ends were trimmed by 7 bases and 3 bases, with 15 bases remaining between them. CDR1 is SNHLY and CDR2 is FYNNEI in the germline V gene. This CDR3 has 15 residues. CDR3 bases: TGTGCCAGCAAACAACAGGGTAGCCCTAATGAAAAACTGTTTTTT. Translation gives CASKQQGSPNEKLFF.

The chain uses TRBV18 and TRBJ1-5, with TRBD1 matching over 7 bases. V lost 5 bases and J lost 4; bases outside the gene matches: 11. This CDR3 is built from 16 residues. Per the germline V gene, CDR1 is KGHSH and CDR2 is LQKENI. This CDR3 reads CASSGRTGDDNQPQHF. The DNA for the CDR3 is TGTGCCAGCTCAGGAAGGACAGGAGATGATAATCAGCCCCAGCATTTT.